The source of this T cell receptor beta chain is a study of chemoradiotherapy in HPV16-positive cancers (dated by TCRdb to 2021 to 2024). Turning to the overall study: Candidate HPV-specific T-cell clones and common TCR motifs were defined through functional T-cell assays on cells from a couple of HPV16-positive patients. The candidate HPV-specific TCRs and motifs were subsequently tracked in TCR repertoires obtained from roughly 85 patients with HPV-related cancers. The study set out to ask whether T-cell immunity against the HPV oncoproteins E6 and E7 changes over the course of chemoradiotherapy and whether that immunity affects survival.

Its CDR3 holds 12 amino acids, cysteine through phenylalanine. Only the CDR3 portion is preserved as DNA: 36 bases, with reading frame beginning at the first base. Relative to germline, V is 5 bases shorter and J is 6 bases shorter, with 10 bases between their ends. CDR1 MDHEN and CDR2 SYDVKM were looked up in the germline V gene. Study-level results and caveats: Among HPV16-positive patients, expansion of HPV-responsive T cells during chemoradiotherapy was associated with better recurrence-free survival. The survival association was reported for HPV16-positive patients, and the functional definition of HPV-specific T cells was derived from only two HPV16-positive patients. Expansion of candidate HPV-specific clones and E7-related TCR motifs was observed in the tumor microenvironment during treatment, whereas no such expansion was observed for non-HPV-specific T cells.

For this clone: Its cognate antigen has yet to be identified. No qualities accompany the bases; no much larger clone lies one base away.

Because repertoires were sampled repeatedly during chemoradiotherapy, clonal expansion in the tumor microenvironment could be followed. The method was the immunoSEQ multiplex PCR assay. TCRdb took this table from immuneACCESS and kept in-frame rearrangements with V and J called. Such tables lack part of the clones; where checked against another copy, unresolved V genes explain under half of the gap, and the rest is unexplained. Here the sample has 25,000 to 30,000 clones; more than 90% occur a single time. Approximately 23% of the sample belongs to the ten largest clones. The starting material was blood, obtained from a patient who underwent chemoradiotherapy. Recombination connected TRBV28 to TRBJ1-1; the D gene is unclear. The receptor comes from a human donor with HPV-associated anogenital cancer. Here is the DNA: TGTGCCAGCAGTCTAACGCCGGCTGAAGCTTTCTTT. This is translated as CASSLTPAEAFF.